The 24 T cell receptor beta chains below come from one sample, sequenced in a study of control samples from healthy donors and cancer patients. The method was immunoSEQ multiplex PCR; TCRdb's version includes in-frame clones alone and lacks a portion of them. The table lists fewer than 200,000 clones, about 86% of them singletons. What was sequenced was blood. All receptors come from a woman between 25 and 40 years old in good health.

The chain is built from TRBV5-1 and TRBJ1-2; D is possibly TRBD1 (6 bases). Germline values: CDR1 SGHRS, CDR2 YFSETQ. The CDR3 spans 14 residues. Between the trimmed V and J ends, which lost 6 bases and 6 bases, there was a span of 18 bases. The CDR3 region is CASKTSGTRNGYTF. DNA for the CDR3: TGCGCCAGCAAAACATCGGGGACAAGGAATGGCTACACCTTC.

A few counts support this clone. The V call is TRBV2, the J call TRBJ1-3, with D maybe TRBD1 (5 bases). Trimming removed 5 bases at V and 0 bases at J, with 17 bases between. The CDR3 consists of 17 residues. Germline CDR1 reads SNHLY; CDR2 reads FYNNEI. The CDR3 reads CASSFRPRANSGNTIYF. The CDR3 DNA sequence: TGTGCCAGCAGTTTTAGACCCAGGGCCAACTCTGGAAACACCATATATTTT.

The gene calls are TRBV28 and TRBJ2-1; TRBD2 aligns across 12 bases. The CDR3 has 16 amino acids. The junction had 3 bases not matched to a gene; V was cut back by 4 bases and J by 2 bases. CDR1 and CDR2 (germline): MDHEN, SYDVKM. The CDR3 DNA is TGTGCCAGCAGTTCCCTAGCGGGAGGGGCCTACAATGAGCAGTTCTTC. Amino acid sequence: CASSSLAGGAYNEQFF. The entire variable domain, with the rest obtained from reference TRBV28 and TRBJ2-1, is as follows: DVKVTQSSRYLVKRTGEKVFLECVQDMDHENMFWYRQDPGLGLRLIYFSYDVKMKEKGDIPEGYSVSREKKERFSLILESASTNQTSMYLCASSSLAGGAYNEQFFGPGTRLTVL.

CDR3 protein: CSVRLAPTDTQYF. CDR3 bases: TGCAGCGTGAGACTAGCGCCTACAGATACGCAGTATTTT. V gene TRBV29-1 combines with J gene TRBJ2-3; 8 bases align to TRBD2. V lost 6 bases, J lost 3 bases, and 5 bases stayed unmatched. This CDR3 is built from 13 residues. The germline V gene has CDR1 SQVTM and CDR2 ANQGSEA.

This chain uses TRBV19 with TRBJ1-4; weak D call: TRBD1 (6 bases). Germline lookup yields CDR1 LNHDA and CDR2 SQIVND (reference sequence). CDR3 size: 15 residues. V was cut by 2 bases and J by 5 bases, with 12 bases left in between. The CDR3 reads CASSITGQGNEKLFF. The CDR3 bases are TGTGCCAGTAGTATAACAGGCCAGGGGAATGAAAAACTGTTTTTT.

The rearrangement uses TRBV5-1 and TRBJ2-7, with 11 bases fitting TRBD2. The CDR3 is 15 residues long. V shed 4 bases and J 5 bases; nucleotides not matched to a gene: 8. Germline V CDR1 and CDR2: SGHRS, YFSETQ. The CDR3 reads CASSPGTSGGNEQYF. For the CDR3, the DNA is TGCGCCAGCAGCCCAGGGACTAGCGGAGGTAACGAGCAGTACTTC.

The chain employs TRBV19 and TRBJ1-1, with TRBD1 as a possible D gene (5 bases). The CDR3 consists of 17 residues. Trimming cost V 5 bases and J 3 bases, with 22 bases left between them. The germline V gene encodes CDR1 LNHDA and CDR2 SQIVND (reference sequence). CDR3 DNA: TGTGCCAGTAGTCCAATTCCAGGGAAAGGAAAGGACACTGAAGCTTTCTTT. This gives the protein CASSPIPGKGKDTEAFF.

The gene calls are TRBV2 and TRBJ2-2; 8 bases match TRBD2. Looked up from germline, CDR1 is SNHLY and CDR2 is FYNNEI. CDR3 size: 16 residues. The junction had 7 bases not matched to a gene; V was cut back by 3 bases and J by 4 bases. CDR3 residues: CASSDLGGGITGELFF. For the CDR3, the DNA is TGTGCCAGCAGTGATTTGGGCGGGGGGATCACCGGGGAGCTGTTTTTT.

The CDR3 protein is CASSSPSQDRSQPQHF. The CDR3, as DNA: TGTGCCAGCAGTTCCCCATCTCAGGACCGTAGTCAGCCCCAGCATTTT. This sequence joins TRBV27 and TRBJ1-5; D gene unclear. The V end lost 4 bases, the J end lost 6 bases, and 19 bases lay between the germline ends. Germline V gives CDR1 MNHEY, CDR2 SMNVEV (reference sequence). This CDR3 region has 16 residues.

Turning to this clone: Other DNA sequences in the sample encode the same CDR3. V usage is TRBV5-1 and J usage is TRBJ2-3; TRBD2 is a possible D gene (5 bases). Germline CDR1 is SGHRS and CDR2 is YFSETQ. The CDR3 sequence is 15 residues long. The ends were cut back, 0 bases at V and 2 bases at J, with 10 bases in the middle. The CDR3 DNA follows: TGCGCCAGCAGCTTGGGACCGGGATCCACAGATACGCAGTATTTT. Translated, it gives CASSLGPGSTDTQYF.

The chain has TRBV27 and TRBJ2-1; D could derive from TRBD1 or TRBD2 (5 bases each). Germline CDR1 is MNHEY and CDR2 is SMNVEV (reference sequence). V was pared by 4 bases and J by 0 bases, with 16 bases between. This CDR3 region has 17 residues. The CDR3 nucleotides read TGTGCCAGCAGTTGGGACCCGGGCCGGCTCTCCTACAATGAGCAGTTCTTC. Translating it yields CASSWDPGRLSYNEQFF.

This clone was observed a single time. The J gene is TRBJ1-4, the V gene TRBV5-5; no definite D call. V was shortened by 4 bases and J by 6 bases, with 7 bases between the two germline ends. Germline loops: CDR1 SGHKS, CDR2 YYEKEE (reference sequence). CDR3 length: 12 amino acids. This chain's CDR3 is CASSPGDEKLFF. CDR3 coding DNA: TGTGCCAGCAGCCCTGGAGATGAAAAACTGTTTTTT.

V usage is TRBV4-2 and J usage is TRBJ2-4; D call uncertain. CDR1 is LGHNA, CDR2 YNFKEQ, per germline. The CDR3 loop spans 13 amino acids. The V and J ends lost 0 bases and 5 bases respectively, with 5 bases between them. The CDR3 loop is CASSQEEENIQYF. The DNA for the CDR3 is TGTGCCAGCAGCCAAGAGGAAGAAAACATTCAGTACTTC.

A single count supports this clone. The chain recombines TRBV24-1 with TRBJ2-1; D is undetermined. This CDR3 is built from 13 residues. The V and J ends lost 3 bases and 4 bases respectively, with 6 bases between them. CDR1 is KGHDR and CDR2 is SFDVKD in the germline V gene. CDR3 sequence reads: CATSDSPYNEQFF. CDR3 nucleotides: TGTGCCACCAGTGATAGCCCTTACAATGAGCAGTTCTTC.

This chain connects TRBV28 to TRBJ2-7; TRBD2 might be the D (5 bases). This CDR3 has 15 amino acids. Germline values: CDR1 MDHEN, CDR2 SYDVKM. The V end lost 6 bases, the J end lost 10 bases, and 25 bases lay between the germline ends. This chain's CDR3 is CASSSAGLVLRAQYF. As DNA, the CDR3 is TGTGCCAGCAGCTCCGCGGGCTTGGTCCTACGAGCACAGTACTTC. Full variable domain (rest looked up from reference TRBV28 and TRBJ2-7): DVKVTQSSRYLVKRTGEKVFLECVQDMDHENMFWYRQDPGLGLRLIYFSYDVKMKEKGDIPEGYSVSREKKERFSLILESASTNQTSMYLCASSSAGLVLRAQYFGPGTRLTVT.

The rearrangement joins TRBV28 to TRBJ2-1, with a possible D match to TRBD2 (5 bases). Germline CDR1 and CDR2: MDHEN and SYDVKM. With 5 bases removed from V and 0 bases from J, the gap between germline ends came to 11 bases. The CDR3 length is 15 residues. CDR3: CASSPLRGSYNEQFF. The CDR3 bases are TGTGCCAGCAGTCCCCTCCGGGGCTCCTACAATGAGCAGTTCTTC.

The chain carries TRBV28 and TRBJ2-7; D gene ambiguous. CDR3 size: 13 residues. Trimming pared 6 bases from V and 0 bases from J, leaving 9 bases between. Germline V gene lookup returns CDR1 MDHEN and CDR2 SYDVKM. The CDR3 bases are TGTGCCAGCAGAACGGGCAGCTCCTACGAGCAGTACGTC. Protein product: CASRTGSSYEQYV.

The rearrangement uses TRBV6-1 and TRBJ2-7; the D gene is possibly TRBD1 (5 bases). In germline, CDR1 is MNHNS, CDR2 SASEGT. This CDR3 has 14 residues. V gave up 5 bases and J gave up 3 bases, with 14 bases separating them. In DNA form, the CDR3 reads TGTGCCAGCAGTTCTCAGGGTAATGACTACGAGCAGTACGTC. It yields the protein CASSSQGNDYEQYV.

The V call is TRBV3-1 (or the pseudogene TRBV3-2), the J call TRBJ2-1; 7 nucleotides align to TRBD1. There are 16 residues in the CDR3. V lost 1 base to trimming and J lost 3 bases; unmatched junction nucleotides: 6. In germline, CDR1 is LGHDT, CDR2 YNNKEL (reference sequence). CDR3 coding DNA: TGTGCCAGCAGCCAAGTCCTGACAGGGCACTACAATGAGCAGTTCTTC. This translates into CASSQVLTGHYNEQFF.

This clone was seen a single time. V and J are TRBV6-5 and TRBJ1-1; TRBD1 matches 8 bases. Germline lookup yields CDR1 MNHEY and CDR2 SVGAGI. CDR3 length equals 15 residues. The junction had 5 bases not matched to a gene; V was cut back by 0 bases and J by 5 bases. CDR3 protein: CASSYSGRGRTEAFF. CDR3 DNA sequence: TGTGCCAGCAGTTACTCGGGCAGGGGGCGAACTGAAGCTTTCTTT.

V usage is TRBV6-4 and J usage is TRBJ2-7; D not certain. Germline values: CDR1 MRHNA, CDR2 SNTAGT. The CDR3 covers 14 residues. With 4 bases removed from V and 3 bases from J, the gap between germline ends came to 13 bases. CDR3 sequence reads: CASSVSGQIYEQYV. For the CDR3, the DNA is TGTGCCAGCAGTGTATCTGGGCAGATCTACGAGCAGTACGTC.

V and J are TRBV24-1 and TRBJ1-1; perhaps TRBD1 as D (5 bases). The CDR3 sequence is 13 residues long. The germline V and J ends were trimmed by 4 bases and 4 bases, with 9 bases remaining between them. Germline CDR1 and CDR2: KGHDR and SFDVKD. As DNA, the CDR3 is TGTGCCACCAGTGACTGGGGGGGCACTGAAGCTTTCTTT. It is translated as CATSDWGGTEAFF.

The V gene is TRBV5-1, the J gene TRBJ2-5; TRBD1 matches 8 bases. Germline loops: CDR1 SGHRS, CDR2 YFSETQ. The CDR3 sequence is 14 residues long. The V gene end was trimmed by 5 bases and the J gene end by 5 bases; junction bases not matched to a gene: 8. DNA of the CDR3: TGCGCCAGCAGACGACAGGGGATGCAGGAGACCCAGTACTTC. Its translation: CASRRQGMQETQYF. Full variable domain (missing parts from reference TRBV5-1 and TRBJ2-5): KAGVTQTPRYLIKTRGQQVTLSCSPISGHRSVSWYQQTPGQGLQFLFEYFSETQRNKGNFPGRFSGRQFSNSRSEMNVSTLELGDSALYLCASRRQGMQETQYFGPGTRLLVL.

The genes are TRBV9 and TRBJ1-1; 7 positions match TRBD1. Per germline, CDR1 SGDLS and CDR2 YYNGEE. After removal of 3 bases from V and 1 base from J, the junction contained 6 bases not matched to a gene. The CDR3 loop spans 15 amino acids. Here the CDR3 reads CASSGRDSSNTEAFF. The CDR3 DNA follows: TGTGCCAGCAGCGGTCGGGACAGCTCGAACACTGAAGCTTTCTTT.